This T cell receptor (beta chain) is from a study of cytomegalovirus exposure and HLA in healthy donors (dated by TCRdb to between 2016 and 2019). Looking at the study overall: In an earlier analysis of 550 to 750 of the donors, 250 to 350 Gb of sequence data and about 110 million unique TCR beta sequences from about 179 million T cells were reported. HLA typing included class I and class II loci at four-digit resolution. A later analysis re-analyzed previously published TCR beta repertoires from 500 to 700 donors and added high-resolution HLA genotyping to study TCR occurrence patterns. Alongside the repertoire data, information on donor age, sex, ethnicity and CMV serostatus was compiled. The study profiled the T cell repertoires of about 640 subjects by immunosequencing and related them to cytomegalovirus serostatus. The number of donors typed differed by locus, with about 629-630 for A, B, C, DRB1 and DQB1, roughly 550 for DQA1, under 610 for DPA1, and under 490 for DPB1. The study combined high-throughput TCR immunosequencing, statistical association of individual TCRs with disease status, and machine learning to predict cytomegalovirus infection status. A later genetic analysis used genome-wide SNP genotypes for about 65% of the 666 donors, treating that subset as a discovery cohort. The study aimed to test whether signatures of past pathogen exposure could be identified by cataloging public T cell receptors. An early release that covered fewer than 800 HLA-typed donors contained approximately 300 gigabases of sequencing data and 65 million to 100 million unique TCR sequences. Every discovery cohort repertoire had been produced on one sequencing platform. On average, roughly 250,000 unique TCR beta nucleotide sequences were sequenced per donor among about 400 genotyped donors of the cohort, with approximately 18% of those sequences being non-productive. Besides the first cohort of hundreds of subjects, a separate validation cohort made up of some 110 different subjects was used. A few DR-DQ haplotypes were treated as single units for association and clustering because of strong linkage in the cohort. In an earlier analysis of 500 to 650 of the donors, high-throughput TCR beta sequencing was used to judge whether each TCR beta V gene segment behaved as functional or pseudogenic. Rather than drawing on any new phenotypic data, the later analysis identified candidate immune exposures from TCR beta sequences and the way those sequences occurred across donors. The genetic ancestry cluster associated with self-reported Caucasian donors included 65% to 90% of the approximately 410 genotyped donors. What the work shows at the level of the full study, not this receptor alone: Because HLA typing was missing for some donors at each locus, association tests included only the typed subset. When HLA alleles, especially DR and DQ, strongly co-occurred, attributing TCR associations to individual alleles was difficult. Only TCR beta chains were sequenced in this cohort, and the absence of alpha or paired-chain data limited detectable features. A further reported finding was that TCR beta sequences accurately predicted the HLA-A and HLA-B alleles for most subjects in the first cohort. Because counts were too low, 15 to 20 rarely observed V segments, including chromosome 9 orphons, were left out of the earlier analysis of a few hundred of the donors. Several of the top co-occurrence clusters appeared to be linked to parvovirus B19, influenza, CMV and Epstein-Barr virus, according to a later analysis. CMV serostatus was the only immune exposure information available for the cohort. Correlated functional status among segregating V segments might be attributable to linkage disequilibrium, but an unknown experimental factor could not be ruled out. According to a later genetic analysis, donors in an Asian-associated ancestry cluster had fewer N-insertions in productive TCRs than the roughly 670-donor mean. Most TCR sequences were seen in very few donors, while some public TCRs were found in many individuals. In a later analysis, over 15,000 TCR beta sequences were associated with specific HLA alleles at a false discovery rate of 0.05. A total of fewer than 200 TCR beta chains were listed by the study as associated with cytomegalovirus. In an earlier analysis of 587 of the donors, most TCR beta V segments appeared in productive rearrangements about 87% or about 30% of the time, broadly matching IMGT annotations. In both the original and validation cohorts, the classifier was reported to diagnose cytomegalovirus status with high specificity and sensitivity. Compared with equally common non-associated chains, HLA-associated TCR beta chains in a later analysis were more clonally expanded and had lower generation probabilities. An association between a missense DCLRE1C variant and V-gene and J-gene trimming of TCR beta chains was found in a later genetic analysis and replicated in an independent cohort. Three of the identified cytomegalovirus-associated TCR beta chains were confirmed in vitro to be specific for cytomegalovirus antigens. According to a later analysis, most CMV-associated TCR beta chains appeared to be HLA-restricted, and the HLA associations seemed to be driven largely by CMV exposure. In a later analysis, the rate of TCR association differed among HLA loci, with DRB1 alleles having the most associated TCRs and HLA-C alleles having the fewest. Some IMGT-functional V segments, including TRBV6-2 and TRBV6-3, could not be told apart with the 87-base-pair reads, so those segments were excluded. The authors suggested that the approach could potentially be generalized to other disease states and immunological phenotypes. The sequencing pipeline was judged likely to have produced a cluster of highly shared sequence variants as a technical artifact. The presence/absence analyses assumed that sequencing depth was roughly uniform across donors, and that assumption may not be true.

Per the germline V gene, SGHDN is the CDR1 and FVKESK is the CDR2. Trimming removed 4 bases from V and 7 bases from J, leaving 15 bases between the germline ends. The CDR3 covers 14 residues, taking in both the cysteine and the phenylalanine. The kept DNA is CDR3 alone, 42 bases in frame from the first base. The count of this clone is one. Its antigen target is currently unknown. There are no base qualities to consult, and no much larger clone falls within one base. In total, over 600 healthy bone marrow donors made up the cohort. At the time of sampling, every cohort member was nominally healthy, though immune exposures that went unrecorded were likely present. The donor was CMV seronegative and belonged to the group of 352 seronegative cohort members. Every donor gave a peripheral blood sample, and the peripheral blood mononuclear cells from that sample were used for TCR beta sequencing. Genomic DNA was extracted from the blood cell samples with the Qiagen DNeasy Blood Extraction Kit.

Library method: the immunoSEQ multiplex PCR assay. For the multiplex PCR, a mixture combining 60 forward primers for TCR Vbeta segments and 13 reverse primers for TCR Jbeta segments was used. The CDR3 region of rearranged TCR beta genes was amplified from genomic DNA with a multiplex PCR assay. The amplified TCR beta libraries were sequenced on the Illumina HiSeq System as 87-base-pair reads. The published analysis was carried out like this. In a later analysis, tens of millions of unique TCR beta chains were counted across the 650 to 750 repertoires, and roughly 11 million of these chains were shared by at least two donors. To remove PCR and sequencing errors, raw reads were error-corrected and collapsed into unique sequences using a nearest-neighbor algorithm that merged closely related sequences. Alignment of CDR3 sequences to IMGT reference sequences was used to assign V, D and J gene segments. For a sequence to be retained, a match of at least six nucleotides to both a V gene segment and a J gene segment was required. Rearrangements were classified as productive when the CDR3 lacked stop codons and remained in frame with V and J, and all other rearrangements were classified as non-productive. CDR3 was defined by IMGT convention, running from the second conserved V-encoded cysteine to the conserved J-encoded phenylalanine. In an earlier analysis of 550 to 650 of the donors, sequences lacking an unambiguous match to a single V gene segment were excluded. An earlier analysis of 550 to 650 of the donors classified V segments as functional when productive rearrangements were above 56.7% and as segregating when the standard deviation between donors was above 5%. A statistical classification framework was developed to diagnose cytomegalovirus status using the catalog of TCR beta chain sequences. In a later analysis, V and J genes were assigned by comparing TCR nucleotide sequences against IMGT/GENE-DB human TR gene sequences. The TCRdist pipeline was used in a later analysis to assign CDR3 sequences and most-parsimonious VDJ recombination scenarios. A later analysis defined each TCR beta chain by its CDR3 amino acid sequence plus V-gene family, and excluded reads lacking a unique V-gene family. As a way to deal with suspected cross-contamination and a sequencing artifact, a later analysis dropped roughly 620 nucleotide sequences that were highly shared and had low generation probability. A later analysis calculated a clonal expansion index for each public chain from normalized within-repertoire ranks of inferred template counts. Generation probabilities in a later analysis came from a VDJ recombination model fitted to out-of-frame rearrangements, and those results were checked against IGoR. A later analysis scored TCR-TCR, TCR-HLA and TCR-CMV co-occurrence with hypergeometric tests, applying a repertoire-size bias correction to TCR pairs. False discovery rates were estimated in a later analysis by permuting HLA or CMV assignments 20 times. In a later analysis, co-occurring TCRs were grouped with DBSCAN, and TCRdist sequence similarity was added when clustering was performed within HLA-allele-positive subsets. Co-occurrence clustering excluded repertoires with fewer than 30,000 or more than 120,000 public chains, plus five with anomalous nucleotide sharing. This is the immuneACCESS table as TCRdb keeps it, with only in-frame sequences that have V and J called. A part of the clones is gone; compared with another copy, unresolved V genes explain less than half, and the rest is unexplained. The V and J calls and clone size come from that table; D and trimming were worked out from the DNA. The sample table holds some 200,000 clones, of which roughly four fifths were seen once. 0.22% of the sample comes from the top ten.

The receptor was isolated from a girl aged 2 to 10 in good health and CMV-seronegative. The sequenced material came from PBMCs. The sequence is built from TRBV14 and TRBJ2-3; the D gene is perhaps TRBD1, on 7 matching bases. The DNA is TGTGCCAGCAGCCGCGCAGGGGGGCGGCATACGCAGTATTTT. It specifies CASSRAGGRHTQYF. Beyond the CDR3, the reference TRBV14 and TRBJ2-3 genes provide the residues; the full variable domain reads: EAGVTQFPSHSVIEKGQTVTLRCDPISGHDNLYWYRRVMGKEIKFLLHFVKESKQDESGMPNNRFLAERTGGTYSTLKVQPAELEDSGVYFCASSRAGGRHTQYFGPGTRLTVL.